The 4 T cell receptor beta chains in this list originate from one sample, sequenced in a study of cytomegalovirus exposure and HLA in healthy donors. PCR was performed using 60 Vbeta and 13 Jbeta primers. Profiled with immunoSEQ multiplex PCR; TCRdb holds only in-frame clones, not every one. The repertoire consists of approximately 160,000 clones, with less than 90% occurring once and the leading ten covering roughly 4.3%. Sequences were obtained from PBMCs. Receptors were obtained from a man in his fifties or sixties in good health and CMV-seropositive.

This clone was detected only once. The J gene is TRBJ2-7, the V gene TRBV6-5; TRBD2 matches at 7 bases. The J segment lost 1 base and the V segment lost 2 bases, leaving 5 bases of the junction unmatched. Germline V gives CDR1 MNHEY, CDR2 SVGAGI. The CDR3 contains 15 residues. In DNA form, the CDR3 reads TGTGCCAGCAGTTACGGGGGGGGACTGTCCTACGAGCAGTACTTC. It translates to CASSYGGGLSYEQYF.

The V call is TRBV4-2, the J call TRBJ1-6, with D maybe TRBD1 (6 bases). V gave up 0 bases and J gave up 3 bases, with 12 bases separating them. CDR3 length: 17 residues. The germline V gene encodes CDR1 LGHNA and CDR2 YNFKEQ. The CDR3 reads CASSQDPQGNYNSPLHF. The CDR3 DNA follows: TGTGCCAGCAGCCAAGATCCCCAGGGGAACTATAATTCACCCCTCCACTTT.

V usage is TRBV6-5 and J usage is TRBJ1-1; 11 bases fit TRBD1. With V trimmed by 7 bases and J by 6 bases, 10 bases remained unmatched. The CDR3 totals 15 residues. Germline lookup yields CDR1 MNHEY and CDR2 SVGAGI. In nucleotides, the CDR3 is TGTGCCAGCAATGCCCGGGACAGGGGGATGCCTGAAGCTTTCTTT. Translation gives CASNARDRGMPEAFF.

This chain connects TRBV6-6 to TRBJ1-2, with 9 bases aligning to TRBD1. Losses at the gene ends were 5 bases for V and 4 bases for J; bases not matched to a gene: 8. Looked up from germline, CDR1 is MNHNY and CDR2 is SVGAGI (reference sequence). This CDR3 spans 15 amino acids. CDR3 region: CASSGRDRESYGYTF. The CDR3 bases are TGTGCCAGCAGTGGCCGGGACAGGGAGTCCTATGGCTACACCTTC.